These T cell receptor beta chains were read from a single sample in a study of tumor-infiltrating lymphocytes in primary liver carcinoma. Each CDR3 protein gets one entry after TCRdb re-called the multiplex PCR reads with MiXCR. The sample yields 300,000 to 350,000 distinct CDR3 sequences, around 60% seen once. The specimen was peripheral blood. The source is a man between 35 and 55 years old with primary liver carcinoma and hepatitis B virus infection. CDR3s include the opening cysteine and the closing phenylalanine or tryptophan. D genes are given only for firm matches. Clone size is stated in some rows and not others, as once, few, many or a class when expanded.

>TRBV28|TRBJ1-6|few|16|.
CASSSGGSSYNSPLHF
TGTGCCAGCAGTTCCGGTGGGAGCTCCTATAATTCACCCCTCCACTTT
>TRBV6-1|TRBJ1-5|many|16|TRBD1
CASSARTGISNQPQHF
TGTGCCAGCAGTGCCCGGACAGGGATTAGCAATCAGCCCCAGCATTTT
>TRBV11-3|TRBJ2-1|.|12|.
CASSQTDGKQFF
TGTGCCAGCAGCCAAACTGACGGTAAGCAGTTCTTC
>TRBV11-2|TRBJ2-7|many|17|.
CASSLGHGGQSSYEQYF
TGTGCCAGCAGCTTAGGCCACGGCGGGCAGAGCTCCTACGAGCAGTACTTC
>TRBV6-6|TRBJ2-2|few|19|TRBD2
CASSTLTSGSVANTGELFF
TGTGCCAGCAGTACGCTGACTAGCGGGAGTGTAGCGAACACCGGGGAGCTGTTTTTT
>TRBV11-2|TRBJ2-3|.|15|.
CAISRVSGRGDTLYF
TGTGCCATCAGCCGGGTTAGCGGTAGGGGAGATACCCTGTATTTT
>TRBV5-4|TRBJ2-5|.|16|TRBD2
CASSLGTSGGPETQYF
TGTGCCAGCAGCCTCGGGACTAGCGGGGGGCCAGAGACCCAGTACTTC
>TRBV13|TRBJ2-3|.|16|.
CASSLQEEDPTDTQYF
TGTGCCAGCAGCCTTCAGGAGGAGGATCCCACAGATACGCAGTATTTT
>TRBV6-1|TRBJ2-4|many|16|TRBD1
CASSEASQGSGNIQYF
TGTGCCAGCAGTGAAGCGTCACAGGGGAGTGGAAACATTCAGTACTTC
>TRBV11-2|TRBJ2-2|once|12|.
CASSPSDGDLFF
TGTGCCAGCAGCCCGTCGGACGGTGACCTGTTTTTT
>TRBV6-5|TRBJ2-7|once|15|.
CASSTHATGAYVQYF
TGTGCCAGCAGTACCCACGCGACAGGAGCCTACGTGCAGTACTTC
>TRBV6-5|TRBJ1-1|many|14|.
CASSPSFGGTEAFF
TGTGCCAGCAGTCCTAGTTTCGGGGGCACTGAAGCTTTCTTT
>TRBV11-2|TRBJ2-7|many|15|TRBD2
CASSPGLALSYEQYF
TGTGCCAGCAGCCCGGGACTAGCGCTGTCCTACGAGCAGTACTTC
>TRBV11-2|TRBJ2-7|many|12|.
CASSYETYEQYF
TGTGCCAGCAGCTACGAGACTTACGAGCAGTACTTC
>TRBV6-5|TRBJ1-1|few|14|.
CASSYTGGNTEAFF
TGTGCCAGCAGTTACACGGGGGGGAACACTGAGGCTTTCTTT
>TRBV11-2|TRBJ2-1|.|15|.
CAGSLDQVLRREQFF
TGTGCCGGCAGCTTAGATCAGGTACTGAGACGTGAGCAGTTCTTC
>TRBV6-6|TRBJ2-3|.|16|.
CASSYSMGPAADTQYF
TGTGCCAGCAGTTACTCGATGGGTCCAGCAGCAGATACGCAGTATTTT
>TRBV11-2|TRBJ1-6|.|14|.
CAFSSMAINSPLHF
TGTGCCTTCAGCTCTATGGCGATTAATTCACCCCTCCACTTT
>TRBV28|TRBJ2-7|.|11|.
CVTTTGTRLYF
TGTGTCACCACGACAGGGACTCGGTTGTACTTC
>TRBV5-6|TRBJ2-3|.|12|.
CDSSTGSDAQYF
TGTGACAGCAGCACAGGGTCAGATGCGCAGTATTTT
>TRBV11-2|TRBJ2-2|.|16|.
CANSGPGLDNTGGLFF
TGTGCCAACAGCGGACCGGGACTCGATAACACCGGGGGGCTGTTTTTT
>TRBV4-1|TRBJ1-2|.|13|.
CASQDLKGYGYTF
TGCGCCAGCCAAGATCTTAAGGGCTATGGCTACACCTTC
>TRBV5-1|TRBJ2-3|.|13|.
CASSSTGPDTQYF
TGCGCCAGCAGCTCGACAGGCCCCGATACGCAGTATTTT
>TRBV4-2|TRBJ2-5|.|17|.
CASSQVYSTGSQEIQYF
TGTGCCAGCAGCCAAGTCTACTCGACAGGATCCCAAGAGATCCAGTACTTC
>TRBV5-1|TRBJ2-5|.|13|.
CASSLGQEETQHF
TGCGCCAGCAGCTTGGGACAGGAAGAGACCCAGCACTTC
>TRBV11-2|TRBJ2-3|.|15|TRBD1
CASSSERGRADMQYF
TGTGCCAGCAGCTCGGAGAGGGGGCGGGCAGATATGCAGTATTTT